Each of the 17 T cell receptor beta chains below was sequenced from the same sample in a study of T cell repertoires in cytomegalovirus infection. TCRdb processed the reads anew with MiXCR; each CDR3 protein has one entry. The sample holds 150,000 to 200,000 distinct CDR3 sequences, around 14% seen once. The sample taken for sequencing was PBMCs. Receptor source: a human donor in good health (CMV status not recorded). Some clones in this sample may be carry-over from other donors' samples.

This clonotype was detected many times. The chain carries TRBV7-8 and TRBJ1-1, with D possibly matching TRBD1 (6 bases). The V end was cut by 8 bases, the J end by 1 base, with 11 bases between. The germline V gene encodes CDR1 SGHVS and CDR2 FQNEAQ. The CDR3 length is 13 residues. The CDR3 protein is CASARGGNTEAFF. DNA for the CDR3: TGTGCCAGCGCGAGAGGGGGGAACACTGAAGCTTTCTTT.

V is TRBV14 and J is TRBJ2-1; D gene uncertain. Germline loops: CDR1 SGHDN, CDR2 FVKESK. The CDR3 loop spans 13 amino acids. Between the trimmed V and J ends, which lost 4 bases and 5 bases, there was a span of 9 bases. In nucleotides, the CDR3 is TGTGCCAGCAGCCCGGACCTGAACAATGAGCAGTTCTTC. This translates into CASSPDLNNEQFF.

On this clonotype: A much larger clonotype is one base distant, so this may be a read error. The V call is TRBV15, the J call TRBJ1-5, with no clear D. Trimming took off 5 bases at V and 0 bases at J, with 8 bases between the two ends. Germline loops: CDR1 LNHNV, CDR2 YYDKDF (reference sequence). The CDR3 is 14 amino acids. Written as DNA, the CDR3 is TGTGCCACCAGCCCCGGAAGTAGCAATCAGCCCCAGCATTTT. Translated: CATSPGSSNQPQHF.

This clonotype was seen repeatedly, ten times or more. The chain employs TRBV7-9 and TRBJ2-1; D gene uncertain. Germline V gives CDR1 SEHNR, CDR2 FQNEAQ (reference sequence). This CDR3 comprises 14 residues. With 7 bases removed from V and 7 bases from J, the gap between germline ends came to 17 bases. The CDR3 region has the DNA TGTGCCAGCACCCAACGGGTGGCCTCGAATGAGCAGTTCTTC. Translated, it gives CASTQRVASNEQFF.

A few counts support this clonotype. This rearrangement joins TRBV18 to TRBJ1-1; 8 bases agree with TRBD1. V was pared by 6 bases and J by 6 bases, with 6 bases of the junction left unmatched. This CDR3 spans 13 amino acids. Germline V gene sequence: CDR1 KGHSH, CDR2 LQKENI. The CDR3: CASSQDRAAEAFF. CDR3 bases: TGTGCCAGCTCCCAGGACAGGGCCGCTGAAGCTTTCTTT. The full variable domain, completed using reference TRBV18 and TRBJ1-1, is NAGVMQNPRHLVRRRGQEARLRCSPMKGHSHVYWYRQLPEEGLKFMVYLQKENIIDESGMPKERFSAEFPKEGPSILRIQQVVRGDSAAYFCASSQDRAAEAFFGQGTRLTVV.

This clonotype has a count of ten or more. The rearrangement joins TRBV12-3 or TRBV12-4 to TRBJ2-5; tentatively, D is TRBD1 (6 bases). V was shortened by 2 bases and J by 9 bases, with 13 bases between the two germline ends. The CDR3 covers 13 residues. CDR3 region: CASSLYGSGAQYF. CDR3 coding DNA: TGTGCCAGCAGTTTATACGGGTCAGGGGCCCAGTACTTC.

V and J are TRBV5-4 and TRBJ2-7; 9 positions match TRBD1. Germline CDR1 reads SGHNT; CDR2 reads YYREEE (reference sequence). With 4 bases clipped from V and 5 bases from J, the junction kept 4 bases outside the gene matches. CDR3 size: 13 residues. CDR3 residues: CASSRDRANEQYF. The CDR3, as DNA: TGTGCCAGCAGCCGGGACAGGGCCAACGAGCAGTACTTC.

This chain connects TRBV5-1 to TRBJ1-1; TRBD1 might be the D (5 bases). The CDR3 loop spans 12 amino acids. The germline gives CDR1 SGHRS, CDR2 YFSETQ. Trimming cost V 4 bases and J 8 bases, with 12 bases left between them. The CDR3 reads CASSAGGLEAFF. CDR3 sequence (DNA): TGCGCCAGCAGCGCGGGGGGGTTAGAAGCTTTCTTT.

The table lists this clonotype with many counts. The chain has TRBV7-2 and TRBJ2-3; TRBD2 agrees at 9 bases. Germline V lookup: CDR1 SGHTA, CDR2 FQGNSA. The CDR3 sequence is 15 residues long. The ends lost 5 bases at V and 5 bases at J; junction bases unmatched: 8. CDR3 sequence reads: CASSLSGSAGDTQYF. The CDR3 nucleotides are TGTGCCAGCAGCCTTAGCGGGAGTGCCGGAGATACGCAGTATTTT.

This clonotype has just a few counts. The chain joins TRBV15 to TRBJ1-3; D not resolved. Germline values: CDR1 LNHNV, CDR2 YYDKDF (reference sequence). V dropped 0 bases and J dropped 0 bases, with 6 bases sitting between them. The CDR3 has 15 residues. The CDR3 DNA follows: TGTGCCACCAGCAGAGATGTTATCTCTGGAAACACCATATATTTT. The encoded protein is CATSRDVISGNTIYF.

The J gene is TRBJ2-7, the V gene TRBV29-1; D unclear. The CDR3 length is 12 residues. Trimming stripped 2 bases from V and 2 bases from J, with 7 bases between. CDR1 is SQVTM and CDR2 is ANQGSEA in the germline V gene. The CDR3 DNA reads as TGCAGCGTTGAACAGGATACCTACGAGCAGTACTTC. As protein: CSVEQDTYEQYF.

This clonotype has a count of ten or more. V and J are TRBV28 and TRBJ1-3; D remains unclear. V was trimmed by 10 bases and J by 0 bases, leaving 10 bases between them. The germline gives CDR1 MDHEN, CDR2 SYDVKM. The CDR3 extends over 13 amino acids. CDR3 DNA sequence: TGTGCCACCCGAAGACGCTCTGGAAACACCATATATTTT. This codes for CATRRRSGNTIYF.

This clonotype was seen repeatedly, ten times or more. The chain recombines TRBV7-3 with TRBJ2-1; TRBD2 aligns across 8 bases. The germline V gene encodes CDR1 SGHTA and CDR2 FQGTGA. V trimming: 2 bases; J trimming: 2 bases; junction bases outside the gene matches: 5. The CDR3 is 16 residues long. This CDR3 is CASSLRAGGAYNEQFF. The CDR3 nucleotides are TGTGCCAGCAGCTTACGGGCGGGGGGCGCCTACAATGAGCAGTTCTTC.

This clonotype was detected only a few times. The CDR3 reads CATSRGRGTDTQYF. DNA for the CDR3: TGTGCCACCAGCCGCGGACGAGGTACAGATACGCAGTATTTT. V gene TRBV24-1 combines with J gene TRBJ2-3; D unresolved. Germline V gives CDR1 KGHDR, CDR2 SFDVKD. This CDR3 is built from 14 residues. V shed 7 bases and J shed 3 bases, with 13 bases lying between them.

The chain combines TRBV7-3 with TRBJ2-1; D is ambiguous. The CDR3 is made up of 12 amino acids. Trimming pared 2 bases from V and 6 bases from J, leaving 5 bases between. CDR1 and CDR2 from the germline V gene are SGHTA and FQGTGA. This chain's CDR3 is CASSLELNEQFF. CDR3 DNA sequence: TGTGCCAGCAGCTTAGAACTCAATGAGCAGTTCTTC.

The chain couples TRBV29-1 to TRBJ2-2, with 8 nucleotides matching TRBD2. V dropped 7 bases and J dropped 3; count of bases not matched to a gene: 4. Germline V gene lookup returns CDR1 SQVTM and CDR2 ANQGSEA. The CDR3 extends over 13 amino acids. The CDR3 spells CSGGSGDTGELFF. The CDR3 DNA reads as TGCAGCGGGGGTAGCGGGGACACCGGGGAGCTGTTTTTT.

This clonotype has just a few counts. V is TRBV20-1 and J is TRBJ2-7; 9 nucleotides align to TRBD2. The V gene's germline CDR1 is DFQATT and CDR2 SNEGSKA (reference sequence). V trimming: 2 bases; J trimming: 5 bases; junction bases outside the gene matches: 7. The CDR3 is made up of 14 amino acids. The CDR3 DNA reads TGCAGTGCTAGACCGGGACTAGCTGTCGACGAGCAGTACTTC. Translated: CSARPGLAVDEQYF.